This TCR beta chain was sequenced in a study of sequential checkpoint blockade in melanoma. The treatment is: randomized to nivolumab then ipilimumab (arm A) or the reverse (arm B). No patient had prior DNA-damaging chemotherapy. Profiling relied on immunoSEQ multiplex PCR, and the TCRdb table lists in-frame clones only, not all of them. The table lists 25,000 to 30,000 clones, about 83% of them singletons, with 17% in the top ten. The V gene end was trimmed by 2 bases and the J gene end by 8 bases; junction bases not matched to a gene: 13. This CDR3 has 16 amino acids. Germline V lookup: CDR1 GTSNPN, CDR2 SVGIG (reference sequence).

The receptor was derived from a human donor with melanoma. The chain joins TRBV30 to TRBJ1-4, with 8 bases aligning to TRBD1. This specimen was CD8+ T cells sorted from blood (inferred from file names), taken from a patient given nivolumab and ipilimumab in sequence. The CDR3 reads CAWSPTGENRGEKLFF. The DNA for the CDR3 is TGTGCCTGGAGTCCGACAGGGGAAAATAGGGGAGAAAAACTGTTTTTT.